This record looks at one T cell receptor beta chain sequence and its context. There is no known antigen for this receptor. A junction end diverges from the germline sequence, so it may reflect a read error. This sample stems from a study of blood T cells in healthy people across ages (dated by TCRdb to between 2014 and 2017). In terms of the full investigation: In model experiments, template switching captured roughly one uniquely barcoded TCR beta cDNA molecule for every two T cells. The study measured age-related changes in TCR beta repertoire diversity using deep sequencing normalized with unique cDNA molecular identifiers. Four age groups were formed from the donors: young (average approximately 15 years), middle-aged (around 41), aged (under 70) and long-lived (about 80). Two additional independent replicas of 1 million unique cDNA reads from the same blood draw were analyzed for two donors (one aged 18 to 29 and one aged 80 or older).

General findings and caveats noted by the study authors: Estimates of total diversity from one million sequenced T cells were regarded as lower bounds and underestimates. There was a strong correlation between observed TCR beta diversity and the percentage of naive T cells measured by flow cytometry. The long-lived group showed more naive CD4+ T cells, fewer expanded clones and increased TCR diversity than the aged group, suggesting age selection. Observed TCR beta diversity per million T cells fell roughly linearly with age, and a significant reduction was already apparent by age approximately 40. Bulk unsorted PBMC profiling prevented conclusive comparison of naive and antigen-experienced compartments. Donor CMV infection status was unknown, potentially confounding age-related changes in expanded clonotypes.

Library construction relied on 5' RACE. Sequencing relied on an Illumina HiSeq 2500. The second PCR ran for roughly 7 to 12 cycles and used a J-beta primer mix along with a sample-barcoded 5' primer. A template-switch 5' adaptor carrying 12 random nucleotides introduced a unique molecular identifier onto each TCR beta cDNA molecule. At least 2.5 million CDR3-containing paired-end reads were obtained from each sample. First-strand cDNA synthesis was performed from all RNA using the Mint cDNA synthesis kit, with priming by a TRBC-specific oligonucleotide. After uracil-DNA glycosylase treatment, a first 18-cycle PCR used universal primers M1SS and BC2_uni_R on all cDNA. Turning to the authors' computational methods: For normalization, 1 million high-quality reads, each with a distinct molecular identifier, were randomly selected from each sample. Reads with shared molecular identifiers were discarded instead of being binned into consensus sequences. MiTCR, run with a Q25 quality threshold and the strictest error-elimination algorithm, handled CDR3 identification, clonotype clustering and error correction. Lower-bound total TCR beta diversity was estimated with a nonparametric unseen species model using Euler transformation. Using fastp at Q25 and MiXCR, TCRdb reprocessed the public reads and kept productive beta chains. Duplicate CDR3 protein sequences are folded into a single record with the most common DNA and genes. The V and J calls and clone size come from TCRdb's table, not from the authors' own analysis. The sample yields around 1,000,000 distinct CDR3 sequences; around 27% were counted once. The ten largest clones capture 0.65% to 0.95% of the sample.

The 40 or so donors, aged about 6 to 95 years, were systemically healthy Caucasian individuals from Russia. Approximately 9.3 milliliters of peripheral blood were collected from each donor into EDTA-treated Vacutainer tubes. Ficoll-Paque density-gradient centrifugation was used to isolate PBMCs, with at least 7 million per sample. Total RNA was extracted from PBMCs with Trizol reagent, with at least 5 micrograms obtained per sample. The percentages of naive CD45RAhigh/CD27high T cells were determined by flow cytometry on a PBMC aliquot from every donor. Inclusive of the bounding cysteine and phenylalanine, the CDR3 is 15 residues long. Only the CDR3 region is kept as DNA, spanning 45 bases read in frame from base 1. CDR1 and CDR2 are drawn from the germline V gene (reference sequence): SEHNR, FQNEAQ. The same specimen was also included in a second study, on T cells of mothers and their children. As described in the second report: The donors were nine systemically healthy Caucasian individuals, made up of three mothers and their six children. cDNA synthesis used all of the extracted RNA, with 1.5 ug of RNA in each 15 ul reaction. In the second PCR, the M1S primer added sample barcodes and 2-4 random nucleotides. More than 9.5 million TCR beta CDR3 reads were obtained from each mother, and millions of reads were obtained from each child. Thymic selection shapes the output of TCR recombination in a similar way in related and unrelated pairs, and inherited differences have a minor effect. Related mother-child pairs always showed normalized repertoire overlap that was slightly higher than in unrelated mother-child pairs, though the difference was never significant. With a sensitivity of 90 to 100 clones per million clonotypes, no persistent microchimeric T cell clones were detected. The study used deep NGS to compare TCR beta repertoires of mothers and children, seeking features distinguishing related mother-child pairs from unrelated individuals. The mean age was approximately 41 +/- 4 years for the mothers and around 10 +/- 4 years for the children. After adapters were ligated using NEBNext reagents, the libraries underwent 100+100 nt paired-end sequencing on an Illumina HiSeq 2000. Mother and child libraries were prepared a month apart and sequenced in separate runs to prevent cross-contamination. For each donor, between about 500,000 and 2,000,000 distinct TCR beta clonotypes were identified. Naive TCR beta clonotypes were estimated from low-frequency clonotypes matched to each donor's FACS-determined naive share, without sorting.

Sequenced material: blood. This sequence originates from a girl aged 2 to 10 in good health. In this chain, TRBV7-9 is recombined with TRBJ1-5, with the D gene too uncertain to name. The CDR3 reads CANSLGSGGNQPQHF. The DNA is TGTGCCAACAGCTTAGGGTCTGGGGGCAATCAGCCCCAGCATTTT.